Listed below are T cell receptor beta chains from one sample, sequenced in a study of cytomegalovirus exposure and HLA in healthy donors. The protocol was immunoSEQ multiplex PCR, while the TCRdb copy is restricted to in-frame clones and leaves out a portion. The sample consists of hundreds of thousands of clones, 82% of them appearing once. The source material was PBMCs. The source is a man aged 40-50 years in good health and CMV-seropositive. Each CDR3 is given without its conserved first and last residue. The order of the fields is J gene, V gene, CDR3 protein.

j_gene: TRBJ2-6; v_gene: TRBV18; CDR3aa: ASSNRTGTPGANVLT
j_gene: TRBJ2-3; v_gene: TRBV11-2; CDR3aa: ASSLQRYTDTQY
j_gene: TRBJ2-1; v_gene: TRBV4-1; CDR3aa: ASSYGGDNEQF
j_gene: TRBJ2-6; v_gene: TRBV7-9; CDR3aa: ASSPGQLSSGANVLT
j_gene: TRBJ1-3; v_gene: TRBV11-2; CDR3aa: ASSRDEVSGNTIY
j_gene: TRBJ2-1; v_gene: TRBV14; CDR3aa: ASSLRDFYNEQF
j_gene: TRBJ2-7; v_gene: TRBV4-1; CDR3aa: ASTLNRRGPYEQY
j_gene: TRBJ2-5; v_gene: TRBV5-1; CDR3aa: ASSPQQETQY
j_gene: TRBJ2-2; v_gene: TRBV9; CDR3aa: ASGVKLAGGSGELF
j_gene: TRBJ1-5; v_gene: TRBV30; CDR3aa: AWSVGASNQPQH
j_gene: TRBJ1-5; v_gene: TRBV4-1; CDR3aa: ASSQDFGEFLYSNQPQH
j_gene: TRBJ1-4; v_gene: TRBV5-5; CDR3aa: ASSLGQGEEKLF
j_gene: TRBJ2-3; v_gene: TRBV27; CDR3aa: ASSWASGALGTDTQY
j_gene: TRBJ2-7; v_gene: TRBV18; CDR3aa: ASSPPGLAGSYEQY
j_gene: TRBJ2-1; v_gene: TRBV5-1; CDR3aa: ASSLGLAGDSEQF
j_gene: TRBJ1-1; v_gene: TRBV5-1; CDR3aa: ASTLTGGDTEAF
j_gene: TRBJ2-7; v_gene: TRBV7-3; CDR3aa: ASSLIQGSSYEQY
j_gene: TRBJ2-5; v_gene: TRBV28; CDR3aa: ASSIRGETQY
j_gene: TRBJ2-3; v_gene: TRBV29-1; CDR3aa: SVALAGGGTDTQY
j_gene: TRBJ2-1; v_gene: TRBV18; CDR3aa: ASSPRTSGGGYNEQF
j_gene: TRBJ2-7; v_gene: TRBV7-9; CDR3aa: ASSLGLAGASSYEQY
j_gene: TRBJ1-5; v_gene: TRBV6-6; CDR3aa: ASTPDRVSNQPQH
j_gene: TRBJ1-2; v_gene: TRBV7-2; CDR3aa: ASSLALYGYT
j_gene: TRBJ1-1; v_gene: TRBV19; CDR3aa: ASSIQGGMNTEAF
j_gene: TRBJ1-4; v_gene: TRBV2; CDR3aa: ASQTRTGGDEKLF
j_gene: TRBJ2-1; v_gene: TRBV15; CDR3aa: ATRTSGSNEQF
j_gene: TRBJ2-7; v_gene: TRBV5-1; CDR3aa: ASSLGSGGTSQQY
j_gene: TRBJ1-2; v_gene: TRBV7-3; CDR3aa: ASSLTREAHGYT
j_gene: TRBJ2-7; v_gene: TRBV28; CDR3aa: ASSLDRAEQY
j_gene: TRBJ2-5; v_gene: TRBV23-1; CDR3aa: ASSQPDGQGRTQY
j_gene: NA; v_gene: TRBV5-5; CDR3aa: ASSSPPAGDYEQY
j_gene: TRBJ2-1; v_gene: TRBV6-5; CDR3aa: ASSYSSLYEQF
j_gene: TRBJ2-1; v_gene: TRBV6-1; CDR3aa: ASSERGNRGPYNEQF
j_gene: TRBJ2-7; v_gene: TRBV7-4; CDR3aa: ASSSFYEQY
j_gene: TRBJ2-1; v_gene: TRBV30; CDR3aa: AWRRSGMYNEQF
j_gene: TRBJ1-1; v_gene: TRBV27; CDR3aa: ASSPQGQSQVGDTEAF
j_gene: TRBJ2-5; v_gene: TRBV7-8; CDR3aa: ASSPTRVQETQY
j_gene: TRBJ2-7; v_gene: TRBV5-1; CDR3aa: ASSLPPGAGYEQY
j_gene: TRBJ1-5; v_gene: TRBV14; CDR3aa: ASSQASDRRDRSQPQH
j_gene: TRBJ2-5; v_gene: TRBV19; CDR3aa: ASSIVHQETQY
j_gene: TRBJ2-7; v_gene: TRBV1; CDR3aa: TSSQPGTRPYEQY
j_gene: TRBJ2-7; v_gene: TRBV29-1; CDR3aa: SVEGLTGPYEQY
j_gene: TRBJ1-1; v_gene: TRBV5-1; CDR3aa: ASSAAAVTVNTEAF
j_gene: TRBJ1-6; v_gene: TRBV7-9; CDR3aa: ASSLGQGISPLH